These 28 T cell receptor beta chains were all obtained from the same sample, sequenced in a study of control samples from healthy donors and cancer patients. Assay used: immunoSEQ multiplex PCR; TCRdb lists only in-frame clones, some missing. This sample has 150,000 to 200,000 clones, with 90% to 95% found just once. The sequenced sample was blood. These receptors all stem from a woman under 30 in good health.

The CDR3 DNA sequence: TGTGCCAGCAGCTTTTTAATCAGGGCTGAAGCTTTCTTT. Encoded protein: CASSFLIRAEAFF. The chain carries TRBV5-6 and TRBJ1-1, with D possibly being TRBD1 (5 bases). The CDR3 contains 13 residues. CDR1 is SGHDT and CDR2 is YYEEEE in the germline V gene. V gave up 2 bases and J gave up 6 bases, with 11 bases separating them.

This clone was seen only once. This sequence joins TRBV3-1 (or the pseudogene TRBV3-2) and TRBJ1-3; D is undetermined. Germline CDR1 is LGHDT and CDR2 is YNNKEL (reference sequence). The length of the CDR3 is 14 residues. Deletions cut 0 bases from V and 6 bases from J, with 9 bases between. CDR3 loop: CASSQEAELNTIYF. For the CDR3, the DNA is TGTGCCAGCAGCCAAGAGGCCGAATTAAACACCATATATTTT.

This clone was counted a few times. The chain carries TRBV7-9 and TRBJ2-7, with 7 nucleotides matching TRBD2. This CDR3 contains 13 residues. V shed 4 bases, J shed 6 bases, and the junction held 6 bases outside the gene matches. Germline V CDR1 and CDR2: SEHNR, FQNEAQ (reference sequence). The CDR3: CASSSRGTAEQYF. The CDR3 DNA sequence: TGTGCCAGCAGCTCGCGGGGGACGGCCGAGCAGTACTTC.

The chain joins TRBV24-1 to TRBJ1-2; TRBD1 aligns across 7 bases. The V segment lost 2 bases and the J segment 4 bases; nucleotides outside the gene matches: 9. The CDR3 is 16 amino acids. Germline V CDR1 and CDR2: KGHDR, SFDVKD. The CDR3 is CATSDSGRGSGYGYTF. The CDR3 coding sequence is TGTGCCACCAGTGATTCGGGCAGGGGGAGCGGCTATGGCTACACCTTC.

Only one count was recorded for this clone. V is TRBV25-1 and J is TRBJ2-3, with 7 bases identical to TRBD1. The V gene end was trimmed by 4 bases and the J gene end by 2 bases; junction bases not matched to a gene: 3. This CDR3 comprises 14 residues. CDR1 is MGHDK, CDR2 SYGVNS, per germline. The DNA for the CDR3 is TGTGCCAGCAGTGGAGGGACAGTCACAGATACGCAGTATTTT. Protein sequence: CASSGGTVTDTQYF. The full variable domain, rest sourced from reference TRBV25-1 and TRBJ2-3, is EADIYQTPRYLVIGTGKKITLECSQTMGHDKMYWYQQDPGMELHLIHYSYGVNSTEKGDLSSESTVSRIRTEHFPLTLESARPSHTSQYLCASSGGTVTDTQYFGPGTRLTVL.

The CDR3 DNA reads as TGTGCCAGTCTCTCCGGGACCGGGGAGCAGACCCAGTACTTC. Translation: CASLSGTGEQTQYF. This sequence joins TRBV3-1 (or the pseudogene TRBV3-2) and TRBJ2-5; D tentatively fits TRBD1 or TRBD2 (5 bases each). CDR3 length: 14 amino acids. V lost 9 bases and J lost 6, with 20 bases in between. Germline V gives CDR1 LGHDT, CDR2 YNNKEL (reference sequence).

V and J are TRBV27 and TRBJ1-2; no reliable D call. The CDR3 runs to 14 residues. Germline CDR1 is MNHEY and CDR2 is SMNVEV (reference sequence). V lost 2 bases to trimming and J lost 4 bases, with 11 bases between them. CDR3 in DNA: TGTGCCAGCAGTTTAGCTGGCCCGCCCTATGGCTACACCTTC. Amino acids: CASSLAGPPYGYTF.

The DNA for the CDR3 is TGTGCCAGCAGTCCCCCCCCGGCGGGGTTGAATGAGCAGTTCTTC. It yields the protein CASSPPPAGLNEQFF. The chain has TRBV28 and TRBJ2-1, with D tentatively TRBD2 (6 bases). CDR3 length equals 15 residues. Germline-derived CDR1 and CDR2 are MDHEN and SYDVKM. Trimming left V 5 bases short and J 7 bases short, with 18 bases between.

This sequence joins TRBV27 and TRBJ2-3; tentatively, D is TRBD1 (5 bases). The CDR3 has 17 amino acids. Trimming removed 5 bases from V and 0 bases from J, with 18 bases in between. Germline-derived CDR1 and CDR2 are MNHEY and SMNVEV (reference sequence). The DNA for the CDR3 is TGTGCCAGCAGTCGCAGGGTTTACGATATTAGCACAGATACGCAGTATTTT. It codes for CASSRRVYDISTDTQYF.

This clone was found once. As DNA, the CDR3 is TGTGCCAGCAGCTTGGGCCCAGCGGGAGTTGTCAATGAGCAGTTCTTC. The encoded protein is CASSLGPAGVVNEQFF. The chain uses TRBV5-4 and TRBJ2-1; the match to TRBD2 covers 8 bases. V lost 0 bases to trimming and J lost 6 bases; unmatched junction nucleotides: 8. This CDR3 is built from 16 residues. Germline CDR1 SGHNT, CDR2 YYREEE (reference sequence).

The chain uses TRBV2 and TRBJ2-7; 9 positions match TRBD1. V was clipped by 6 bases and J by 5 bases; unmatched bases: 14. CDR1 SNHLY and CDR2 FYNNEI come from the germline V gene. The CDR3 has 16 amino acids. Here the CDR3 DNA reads TGTGCCAGCAGGAAACCGGGACAGGGAAGGGACGACGAGCAGTACTTC. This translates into CASRKPGQGRDDEQYF.

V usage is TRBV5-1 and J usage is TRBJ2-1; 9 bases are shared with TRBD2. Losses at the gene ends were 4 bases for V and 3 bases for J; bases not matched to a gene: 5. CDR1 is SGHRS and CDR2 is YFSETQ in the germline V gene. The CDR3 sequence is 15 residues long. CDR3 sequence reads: CASSLGLALYNEQFF. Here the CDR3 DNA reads TGCGCCAGCAGCCTAGGACTAGCGCTCTACAATGAGCAGTTCTTC.

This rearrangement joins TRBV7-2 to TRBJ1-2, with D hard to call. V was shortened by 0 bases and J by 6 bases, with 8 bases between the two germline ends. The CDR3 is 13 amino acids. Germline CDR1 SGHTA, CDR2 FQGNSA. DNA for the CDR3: TGTGCCAGCAGCTTAGCGGAAGGGCATGGCTACACCTTC. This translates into CASSLAEGHGYTF.

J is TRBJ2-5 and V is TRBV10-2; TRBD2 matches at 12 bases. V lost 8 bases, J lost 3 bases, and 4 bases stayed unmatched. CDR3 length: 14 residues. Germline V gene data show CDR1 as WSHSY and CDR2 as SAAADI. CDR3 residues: CASGGLAGKETQYF. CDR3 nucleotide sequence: TGCGCCAGCGGAGGACTAGCGGGGAAAGAGACCCAGTACTTC.

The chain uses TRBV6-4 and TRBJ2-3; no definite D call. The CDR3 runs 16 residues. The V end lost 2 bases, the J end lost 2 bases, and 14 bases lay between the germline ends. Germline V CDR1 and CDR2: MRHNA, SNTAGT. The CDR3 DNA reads TGTGCCAGCAGTGACGGGCCCTCGTTCCTCACAGATACGCAGTATTTT. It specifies CASSDGPSFLTDTQYF.

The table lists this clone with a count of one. This CDR3 is CASSQPGLAGSYEQFF. As DNA, the CDR3 is TGTGCCAGTAGTCAACCGGGACTAGCGGGAAGTTATGAGCAGTTCTTC. V and J are TRBV19 and TRBJ2-1; 13 bases line up with TRBD2. V was pared by 5 bases and J by 8 bases, with 9 bases of the junction left unmatched. Per germline, CDR1 LNHDA and CDR2 SQIVND (reference sequence). CDR3 length equals 16 residues.

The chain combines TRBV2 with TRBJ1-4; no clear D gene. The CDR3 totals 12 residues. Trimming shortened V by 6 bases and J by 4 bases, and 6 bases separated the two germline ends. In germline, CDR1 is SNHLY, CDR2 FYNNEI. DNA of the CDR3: TGTGCCAGCAGGGACCTTAATGAAAAACTGTTTTTT. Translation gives CASRDLNEKLFF.

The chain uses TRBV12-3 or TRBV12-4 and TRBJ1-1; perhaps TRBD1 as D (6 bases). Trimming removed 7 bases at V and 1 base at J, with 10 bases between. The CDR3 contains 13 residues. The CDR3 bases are TGTGCCAGCACCTCAGGGGCGAACACTGAAGCTTTCTTT. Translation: CASTSGANTEAFF.

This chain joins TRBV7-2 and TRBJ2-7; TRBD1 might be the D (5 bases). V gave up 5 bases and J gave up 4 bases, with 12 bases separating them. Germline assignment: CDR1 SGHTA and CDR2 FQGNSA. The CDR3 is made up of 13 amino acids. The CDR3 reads CASSEMGRYEQYF. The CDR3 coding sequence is TGTGCCAGCAGCGAAATGGGGCGATACGAGCAGTACTTC.

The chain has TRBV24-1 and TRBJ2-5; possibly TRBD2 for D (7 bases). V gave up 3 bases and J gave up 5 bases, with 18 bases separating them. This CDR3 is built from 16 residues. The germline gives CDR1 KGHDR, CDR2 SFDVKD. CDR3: CATSDPRGGRGETQYF. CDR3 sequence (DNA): TGTGCCACCAGTGATCCGAGGGGGGGGCGCGGGGAGACCCAGTACTTC.

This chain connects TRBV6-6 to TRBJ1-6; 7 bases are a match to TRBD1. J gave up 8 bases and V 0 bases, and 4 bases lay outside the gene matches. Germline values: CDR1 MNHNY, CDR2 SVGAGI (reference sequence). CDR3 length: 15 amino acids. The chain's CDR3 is CASSYSPRGDSPLHF. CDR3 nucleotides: TGTGCCAGCAGTTACTCGCCCAGGGGGGATTCACCCCTCCACTTT.

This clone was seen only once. DNA for the CDR3: TGTGCCAGCAGTTATAAGATCTCCCCAGAGACCCAGTACTTC. It specifies CASSYKISPETQYF. This sequence joins TRBV6-5 and TRBJ2-5; no firm D call. This CDR3 has 14 residues. Germline assignment: CDR1 MNHEY and CDR2 SVGAGI. V was clipped by 3 bases and J by 4 bases, with 12 bases between them.

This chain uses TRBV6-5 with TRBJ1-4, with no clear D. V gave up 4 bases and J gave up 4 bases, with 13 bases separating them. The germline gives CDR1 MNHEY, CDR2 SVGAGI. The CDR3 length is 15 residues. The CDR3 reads CASSSGMRVNEKLFF. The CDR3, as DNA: TGTGCCAGCAGTTCCGGTATGAGGGTTAATGAAAAACTGTTTTTT.

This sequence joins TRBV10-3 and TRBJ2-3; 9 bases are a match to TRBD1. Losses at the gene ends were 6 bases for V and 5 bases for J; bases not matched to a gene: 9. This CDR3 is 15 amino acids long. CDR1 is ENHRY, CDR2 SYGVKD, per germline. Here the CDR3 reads CAISDSGTGLDTQYF. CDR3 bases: TGTGCCATCAGCGATTCCGGGACAGGGCTAGATACGCAGTATTTT.

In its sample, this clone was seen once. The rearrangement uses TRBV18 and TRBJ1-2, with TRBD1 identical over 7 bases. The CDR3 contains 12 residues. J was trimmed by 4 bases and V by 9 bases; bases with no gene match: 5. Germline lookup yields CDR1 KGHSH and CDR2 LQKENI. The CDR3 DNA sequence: TGTGCCAGTTCCACAGGGGCCTATGGCTACACCTTC. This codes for CASSTGAYGYTF.

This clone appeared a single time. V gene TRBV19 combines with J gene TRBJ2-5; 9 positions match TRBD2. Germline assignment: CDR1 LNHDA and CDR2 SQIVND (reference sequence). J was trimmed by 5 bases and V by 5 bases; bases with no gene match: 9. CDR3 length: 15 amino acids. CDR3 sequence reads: CASSGASGIGETQYF. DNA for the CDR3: TGTGCCAGTAGTGGGGCTAGCGGGATCGGGGAGACCCAGTACTTC.

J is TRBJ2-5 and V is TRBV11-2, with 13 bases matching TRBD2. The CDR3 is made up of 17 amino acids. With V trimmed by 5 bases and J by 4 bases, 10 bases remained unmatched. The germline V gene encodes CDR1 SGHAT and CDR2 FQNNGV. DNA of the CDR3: TGTGCCAGCAGCCTACTAGCGGGGGGGGGTTGGCCAGAGACCCAGTACTTC. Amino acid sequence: CASSLLAGGGWPETQYF. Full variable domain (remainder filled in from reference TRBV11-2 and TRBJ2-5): EAGVAQSPRYKIIEKRQSVAFWCNPISGHATLYWYQQILGQGPKLLIQFQNNGVVDDSQLPKDRFSAERLKGVDSTLKIQPAKLEDSAVYLCASSLLAGGGWPETQYFGPGTRLLVL.

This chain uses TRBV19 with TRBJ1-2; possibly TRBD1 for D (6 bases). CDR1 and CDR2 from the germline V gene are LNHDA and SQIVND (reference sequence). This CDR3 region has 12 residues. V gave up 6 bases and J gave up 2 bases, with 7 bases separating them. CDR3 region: CASRTGNYGYTF. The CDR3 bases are TGTGCCAGTAGAACAGGGAACTATGGCTACACCTTC.